These 19 T cell receptor beta chains originate from one sample sequenced in a study of blood T cell repertoires in COVID-19. Generated by immunoSEQ multiplex PCR, the TCRdb table keeps only in-frame clones and is missing some. The sample yields roughly 160,000 clones, more than 65% seen once. The specimen sequenced was PBMCs or T cells enriched from blood (not recorded which). All receptors come from a man in his fifties or sixties who had recovered from COVID-19.

In DNA form, the CDR3 reads TGTGCCTGGAGCGAAGACAGGGGCGAACACACAGATACGCAGTATTTT. It yields the protein CAWSEDRGEHTDTQYF. The chain recombines TRBV30 with TRBJ2-3; 8 bases agree with TRBD1. The germline V gene has CDR1 GTSNPN and CDR2 SVGIG (reference sequence). The length of the CDR3 is 16 residues. After removal of 3 bases from V and 2 bases from J, the junction contained 10 bases not matched to a gene.

The chain carries TRBV19 and TRBJ1-4; D is unclear. Germline assignment: CDR1 LNHDA and CDR2 SQIVND (reference sequence). The V end lost 5 bases, the J end lost 3 bases, and 13 bases lay between the germline ends. The CDR3 is 15 amino acids. CDR3 in amino acids: CASSDSSGANEKLFF. CDR3 sequence (DNA): TGTGCCAGTAGTGATTCTTCCGGGGCTAATGAAAAACTGTTTTTT.

This chain uses TRBV13 with TRBJ2-5, with D tentatively TRBD2 (6 bases). The CDR3 spans 15 residues. Per the germline V gene, CDR1 is PRHDT and CDR2 is FYEKMQ (reference sequence). Trimming took off 4 bases at V and 9 bases at J, with 21 bases between the two ends. The CDR3 DNA reads as TGTGCCAGCAGCTCCACTTCGGGACTCCGGTTCCCCCAGTACTTC. It yields the protein CASSSTSGLRFPQYF.

V gene TRBV29-1 combines with J gene TRBJ1-2; 7 nucleotides line up with TRBD1. Germline lookup yields CDR1 SQVTM and CDR2 ANQGSEA. The CDR3 has 13 residues. The J segment lost 2 bases and the V segment lost 6 bases, leaving 6 bases of the junction unmatched. CDR3: CSVAPGQNYGYTF. The CDR3 DNA sequence: TGCAGCGTAGCCCCGGGACAGAACTATGGCTACACCTTC. The variable domain in full, completed from reference TRBV29-1 and TRBJ1-2, reads SAVISQKPSRDICQRGTSLTIQCQVDSQVTMMFWYRQQPGQSLTLIATANQGSEATYESGFVIDKFPISRPNLTFSTLTVSNMSPEDSSIYLCSVAPGQNYGYTFGSGTRLTVV.

V and J are TRBV5-1 and TRBJ1-1; 8 positions match TRBD1. The CDR3 has 14 residues. The V gene end was trimmed by 3 bases and the J gene end by 1 base; junction bases not matched to a gene: 2. Germline V gene data show CDR1 as SGHRS and CDR2 as YFSETQ. For the CDR3, the DNA is TGCGCCAGCAGCTCTGGACAGGGGAACACTGAAGCTTTCTTT. This encodes CASSSGQGNTEAFF.

V and J are TRBV2 and TRBJ1-2, with D perhaps TRBD1 (6 bases). Trimming took 3 bases from V and 4 from J, leaving 12 bases between them. Germline V gene sequence: CDR1 SNHLY, CDR2 FYNNEI. The CDR3 totals 14 residues. CDR3 region: CASSDSQGSYGYTF. The CDR3, as DNA: TGTGCCAGCAGTGATTCACAGGGAAGCTATGGCTACACCTTC.

The V gene is TRBV5-4, the J gene TRBJ2-6, with 7 bases identical to TRBD1. The CDR3 spans 16 residues. V shed 2 bases and J 0 bases; nucleotides not matched to a gene: 2. CDR1 SGHNT and CDR2 YYREEE come from the germline V gene (reference sequence). CDR3 in amino acids: CASSLRTGSGANVLTF. The CDR3 region has the DNA TGTGCCAGCAGCTTAAGGACAGGCTCTGGGGCCAACGTCCTGACTTTC.

This chain links TRBV2 with TRBJ2-4, with D perhaps matching TRBD2 (6 bases). CDR1 SNHLY and CDR2 FYNNEI come from the germline V gene. V was cut by 6 bases and J by 8 bases, with 17 bases left in between. The CDR3 covers 14 residues. This CDR3 reads CASRPSGGRDIQYF. Written as DNA, the CDR3 is TGTGCCAGCAGGCCCAGTGGAGGGAGAGACATTCAGTACTTC.

This clone was detected once. The chain carries TRBV5-4 and TRBJ1-3; possibly TRBD1 for D (6 bases). The germline CDR1 and CDR2 sequences are SGHNT and YYREEE (reference sequence). CDR3 length: 15 residues. The ends were cut back, 5 bases at V and 2 bases at J, with 14 bases in the middle. CDR3 sequence (DNA): TGTGCCAGCAGTACATGGGCAGGGGCTGGAAACACCATATATTTT. Amino acid sequence: CASSTWAGAGNTIYF.

The genes are TRBV2 and TRBJ2-2; D gene unclear. The CDR3 spans 13 residues. Germline lookup yields CDR1 SNHLY and CDR2 FYNNEI. V dropped 7 bases and J dropped 0 bases, with 6 bases sitting between them. CDR3 DNA sequence: TGTGCCAGCACCGGTGCGAACACCGGGGAGCTGTTTTTT. This codes for CASTGANTGELFF.

The chain has TRBV19 and TRBJ2-7; 7 nucleotides line up with TRBD2. The CDR3 contains 15 residues. With V trimmed by 3 bases and J by 0 bases, 5 bases remained unmatched. Germline CDR1 LNHDA, CDR2 SQIVND (reference sequence). CDR3 in DNA: TGTGCCAGTAGTATTTCTGGCGGGAGCTCCTACGAGCAGTACTTC. As protein: CASSISGGSSYEQYF.

This clone was detected once. The J gene is TRBJ2-2, the V gene TRBV14; D call uncertain. There are 18 residues in the CDR3. V lost 6 bases and J lost 6, with 26 bases in between. CDR1 is SGHDN and CDR2 is FVKESK in the germline V gene. In DNA form, the CDR3 reads TGTGCCAGCAGGGATTTCGAAGGTTCGAGTTCTAGTGCCGGGGAGCTGTTTTTT. This sequence encodes CASRDFEGSSSSAGELFF.

The chain links TRBV5-1 to TRBJ1-4; no definite D call. From germline, CDR1 is SGHRS and CDR2 YFSETQ. V dropped 2 bases and J dropped 6 bases, with 11 bases sitting between them. The CDR3 has 14 amino acids. The chain's CDR3 is CASSLQRGDEKLFF. DNA for the CDR3: TGCGCCAGCAGCTTACAACGCGGGGATGAAAAACTGTTTTTT.

The V call is TRBV7-3, the J call TRBJ2-3; D unclear. The ends were cut back, 1 base at V and 2 bases at J, with 10 bases in the middle. The CDR3 spans 15 residues. In germline, CDR1 is SGHTA, CDR2 FQGTGA. The CDR3 DNA reads as TGTGCCAGCAGCTTAAATGCTCTAGACACAGATACGCAGTATTTT. Translated, it gives CASSLNALDTDTQYF.

The chain employs TRBV25-1 and TRBJ2-1, with D unclear. CDR1 is MGHDK, CDR2 SYGVNS, per germline. V was shortened by 7 bases and J by 0 bases, with 10 bases between the two germline ends. This CDR3 is 14 amino acids long. CDR3 protein: CASTSESSYNEQFF. CDR3 in DNA: TGTGCCAGCACCTCGGAGAGCTCCTACAATGAGCAGTTCTTC.

V gene TRBV20-1 combines with J gene TRBJ1-1; TRBD1 agrees at 7 bases. CDR1 is DFQATT, CDR2 SNEGSKA, per germline (reference sequence). CDR3 length: 11 residues. V lost 6 bases, J lost 5 bases, and 3 bases stayed unmatched. The DNA of the CDR3 is TGCAGTGCGGTACAGGGGACTGAAGCTTTCTTT. As protein: CSAVQGTEAFF.

V is TRBV18 and J is TRBJ1-1; D may be TRBD1 (6 bases). V was shortened by 2 bases and J by 2 bases, with 9 bases between the two germline ends. The CDR3 consists of 14 residues. Germline assignment: CDR1 KGHSH and CDR2 LQKENI. CDR3 sequence reads: CASSPSQGNTEAFF. In DNA, the CDR3 is TGTGCCAGCTCACCATCACAGGGAAACACTGAAGCTTTCTTT. The complete variable domain, with remaining parts taken from reference TRBV18 and TRBJ1-1, reads NAGVMQNPRHLVRRRGQEARLRCSPMKGHSHVYWYRQLPEEGLKFMVYLQKENIIDESGMPKERFSAEFPKEGPSILRIQQVVRGDSAAYFCASSPSQGNTEAFFGQGTRLTVV.

The chain combines TRBV29-1 with TRBJ1-1, with D possibly TRBD1 on 6 matching bases. Germline V lookup: CDR1 SQVTM, CDR2 ANQGSEA. V lost 7 bases and J 4 bases, leaving 13 bases between the germline ends. CDR3 length equals 12 residues. The CDR3 DNA reads as TGCAGCGGCTTTACAGGGAGCACTGAAGCTTTCTTT. This encodes CSGFTGSTEAFF.

The chain couples TRBV24-1 to TRBJ1-5, with D maybe TRBD1 (6 bases). Germline loops: CDR1 KGHDR, CDR2 SFDVKD. V lost 9 bases and J 2 bases, leaving 16 bases between the germline ends. This CDR3 spans 15 amino acids. As DNA, the CDR3 is TGTGCCACCGAGTCGGACAGTTTGGGCAATCAGCCCCAGCATTTT. Translating it yields CATESDSLGNQPQHF.